Each of the 21 T cell receptor beta chains below was sequenced from the same sample in a study of blood T cell repertoires in COVID-19. Assay used: immunoSEQ multiplex PCR; TCRdb lists only in-frame clones, some missing. The repertoire has over 70,000 clones, about 76% of them found once; the top ten carry approximately 10%. Sample: peripheral blood. The receptor source for this set is a woman of 80 years or more with acute or convalescent COVID-19.

J is TRBJ2-7 and V is TRBV7-9; D possibly corresponds to TRBD2 (5 bases). Trimming removed 5 bases at V and 3 bases at J, with 17 bases between. Germline values: CDR1 SEHNR, CDR2 FQNEAQ (reference sequence). The CDR3 sequence is 15 residues long. DNA of the CDR3: TGTGCCAGCAGCCCCCGCGGACTGGGAATCTACGAGCAGTACTTC. It yields the protein CASSPRGLGIYEQYF.

The gene calls are TRBV7-9 and TRBJ1-3; 7 positions agree with TRBD1. Germline V CDR1 and CDR2: SEHNR, FQNEAQ (reference sequence). After removal of 5 bases from V and 0 bases from J, the junction contained 7 bases not matched to a gene. The CDR3 loop spans 16 amino acids. The CDR3 is CASSPRQGSSGNTIYF. The CDR3 bases are TGTGCCAGCAGCCCCCGACAGGGTAGCTCTGGAAACACCATATATTTT.

This clone was detected only once. The V gene is TRBV4-1, the J gene TRBJ2-5; 7 bases line up with TRBD1. After removal of 1 base from V and 0 bases from J, the junction contained 11 bases not matched to a gene. The CDR3 sequence is 18 residues long. CDR1 and CDR2 (germline): MGHRA, YSYEKL. Here the CDR3 DNA reads TGCGCCAGCAGCCAAGGACGCGCTAGGGGGCTGAACCAAGAGACCCAGTACTTC. It encodes CASSQGRARGLNQETQYF.

This clone was counted only a few times. This chain connects TRBV21-1 to TRBJ1-6; the D call TRBD1 from the table was never checked on the DNA. TRBV21-1 is described as a pseudogene. The CDR3 loop spans 18 amino acids. The CDR3 spells CASSKVTGGPYISSPLHF. Written as DNA, the CDR3 is TGTGCCAGCAGCAAAGTGACAGGGGGCCCCTATATAAGTTCACCCCTCCACTTT.

This chain uses TRBV25-1 with TRBJ1-2; no definite D call. Germline CDR1 and CDR2: MGHDK and SYGVNS. This CDR3 region has 12 residues. Trimming cost V 7 bases and J 5 bases, with 11 bases left between them. The CDR3 is CASIEGAYGYTF. CDR3 nucleotide sequence: TGTGCCAGCATAGAGGGTGCGTATGGCTACACCTTC.

This chain joins TRBV13 and TRBJ2-7, with D tentatively TRBD1 (6 bases). The ends were cut back, 4 bases at V and 3 bases at J, with 13 bases in the middle. The CDR3 is 14 amino acids. CDR1 is PRHDT and CDR2 is FYEKMQ in the germline V gene (reference sequence). The CDR3 region has the DNA TGTGCCAGCAGCTCTGCCAGGGGTAGCTACGAGCAGTACTTC. It translates to CASSSARGSYEQYF.

The chain employs TRBV4-2 and TRBJ2-7, with TRBD2 matching 9 bases. This CDR3 has 16 residues. CDR1 is LGHNA and CDR2 is YNFKEQ in the germline V gene. After removal of 0 bases from V and 3 bases from J, the junction contained 6 bases not matched to a gene. For the CDR3, the DNA is TGTGCCAGCAGCCAAGAAGCTAGCGGGGACTTCTACGAGCAGTACTTC. Residues: CASSQEASGDFYEQYF.

This chain uses TRBV4-1 with TRBJ2-1; maybe TRBD1 (6 bases). This CDR3 contains 15 residues. Between the trimmed V and J ends, which lost 1 base and 7 bases, there was a span of 14 bases. Germline CDR1 and CDR2: MGHRA and YSYEKL. The CDR3 loop is CASSQVPDSSNEQFF. Here the CDR3 DNA reads TGCGCCAGCAGCCAAGTACCGGACAGCAGTAATGAGCAGTTCTTC.

The genes are TRBV5-1 and TRBJ2-3; possibly TRBD1 for D (6 bases). The germline gives CDR1 SGHRS, CDR2 YFSETQ. CDR3 size: 14 residues. Trimming removed 7 bases at V and 4 bases at J, with 16 bases between. CDR3 sequence reads: CASEQGIVADTQYF. In nucleotides, the CDR3 is TGCGCCAGCGAACAGGGAATTGTAGCAGATACGCAGTATTTT. Using reference TRBV5-1 and TRBJ2-3 for the parts outside the CDR3, the full variable domain is KAGVTQTPRYLIKTRGQQVTLSCSPISGHRSVSWYQQTPGQGLQFLFEYFSETQRNKGNFPGRFSGRQFSNSRSEMNVSTLELGDSALYLCASEQGIVADTQYFGPGTRLTVL.

The rearrangement joins TRBV24-1 to TRBJ2-3; 7 bases fit TRBD1. Germline V gene data show CDR1 as KGHDR and CDR2 as SFDVKD. The CDR3 is made up of 14 amino acids. V gave up 4 bases and J gave up 5 bases; unmatched junction bases: 5. CDR3 in DNA: TGTGCCACCAGTGACCCCGGACAGGTAGATACGCAGTATTTT. Residues: CATSDPGQVDTQYF.

J is TRBJ2-1 and V is TRBV7-2, with TRBD2 as a possible D gene (6 bases). The CDR3 length is 14 residues. Trimming removed 5 bases from V and 8 bases from J, with 16 bases in between. Per germline, CDR1 SGHTA and CDR2 FQGNSA. In DNA, the CDR3 is TGTGCCAGCAGCCCTCAGAGACTAGTCGATGAGCAGTTCTTC. Translation: CASSPQRLVDEQFF.

The genes are TRBV5-1 and TRBJ1-2; no reliable D call. Germline V lookup: CDR1 SGHRS, CDR2 YFSETQ. CDR3 length equals 13 residues. Trimming pared 0 bases from V and 7 bases from J, leaving 10 bases between. The DNA for the CDR3 is TGCGCCAGCAGCTTGGCCGGGTTGAGTGGCTACACCTTC. Protein product: CASSLAGLSGYTF.

V usage is TRBV30 and J usage is TRBJ1-2, with D unresolved. Germline loops: CDR1 GTSNPN, CDR2 SVGIG (reference sequence). This CDR3 contains 13 residues. The V gene lost 2 bases and the J gene lost 6 bases, with 13 bases spanning the gap. CDR3 sequence: CAWSPGRVHGYTF. In DNA form, the CDR3 reads TGTGCCTGGAGTCCGGGGAGGGTCCATGGCTACACCTTC.

The chain is built from TRBV6-2 or TRBV6-3 and TRBJ1-1; D perhaps matches TRBD1 (5 bases). Germline V gives CDR1 MNHEY, CDR2 SVGEGT. There are 14 residues in the CDR3. V lost 2 bases to trimming and J lost 0 bases, with 7 bases between them. CDR3 nucleotide sequence: TGTGCCAGCAGTTACCAGGGCGTGAACACTGAAGCTTTCTTT. Protein: CASSYQGVNTEAFF.

The CDR3 DNA sequence: TGTGCCAGCAGTTACTCTAGCGGGGCGAAAAACATTCAGTACTTC. Its protein is CASSYSSGAKNIQYF. This chain links TRBV6-2 or TRBV6-3 with TRBJ2-4, with 8 bases identical to TRBD2. Germline values: CDR1 MNHEY, CDR2 SVGEGT. The ends lost 0 bases at V and 4 bases at J; junction bases unmatched: 2. This CDR3 is 15 amino acids long.

The J gene is TRBJ1-5, the V gene TRBV21-1; the tabulated D call, TRBD1, remains unverified against the DNA. TRBV21-1 is given as a pseudogene. The CDR3 sequence is 17 residues long. The CDR3 is CASRGQGLNSGNQPQHF. The CDR3 nucleotides are TGTGCCAGCAGAGGACAGGGTCTTAATAGCGGCAATCAGCCCCAGCATTTT.

The chain has TRBV7-5 and TRBJ1-1. TRBV7-5 is deemed a pseudogene. The CDR3 totals 17 residues. The CDR3 DNA reads as TGTGCCAGAAGCTCGTTTAATGGGTCACGGGGGAACACTGAAGCTTTCTTT. Protein product: CARSSFNGSRGNTEAFF.

The genes are TRBV6-5 and TRBJ2-6; D unresolved. Per the germline V gene, CDR1 is MNHEY and CDR2 is SVGAGI. V shed 0 bases and J shed 2 bases, with 5 bases lying between them. CDR3 length equals 15 residues. CDR3 in DNA: TGTGCCAGCAGTTACTCGGCAGCTGGGGCCAACGTCCTGACTTTC. This gives the protein CASSYSAAGANVLTF.

The gene calls are TRBV2 and TRBJ1-1, with 8 nucleotides matching TRBD1. The V gene end was trimmed by 7 bases and the J gene end by 3 bases; junction bases not matched to a gene: 7. The CDR3 contains 14 residues. Germline lookup yields CDR1 SNHLY and CDR2 FYNNEI. CDR3 loop: CASTRDRLDTEAFF. The CDR3 DNA sequence: TGTGCCAGCACCCGGGACAGGTTGGACACTGAAGCTTTCTTT. The whole variable domain, filled in from reference TRBV2 and TRBJ1-1, reads EPEVTQTPSHQVTQMGQEVILRCVPISNHLYFYWYRQILGQKVEFLVSFYNNEISEKSEIFDDQFSVERPDGSNFTLKIRSTKLEDSAMYFCASTRDRLDTEAFFGQGTRLTVV.

The rearrangement uses TRBV5-5 and TRBJ1-1; 7 bases agree with TRBD1. The CDR3 contains 15 residues. Germline assignment: CDR1 SGHKS and CDR2 YYEKEE (reference sequence). J gave up 1 base and V 4 bases, and 7 bases lay outside the gene matches. The CDR3 region has the DNA TGTGCCAGCAGCCCACAACAGGGGCCGAACACTGAAGCTTTCTTT. It codes for CASSPQQGPNTEAFF.

The chain recombines TRBV19 with TRBJ1-2; 7 positions agree with TRBD1. Losses at the gene ends were 8 bases for V and 4 bases for J; bases not matched to a gene: 4. The CDR3 length is 12 residues. The germline V gene has CDR1 LNHDA and CDR2 SQIVND (reference sequence). CDR3 in DNA: TGTGCCAGTGGACAGGAACTCTATGGCTACACCTTC. It codes for CASGQELYGYTF.